This T cell receptor (beta chain) originates from a study of cytomegalovirus exposure and HLA in healthy donors. Trimming pared 4 bases from V and 0 bases from J, leaving 13 bases between. The CDR3 sequence is 16 residues long. Germline V lookup: CDR1 MNHEY, CDR2 SVGAGI. The PCR had 60 Vbeta and 13 Jbeta primers. Method: immunoSEQ multiplex PCR; TCRdb's copy keeps in-frame clones and lacks some. Altogether fewer than 110,000 clones are present, over 70% being singletons, with the ten largest covering approximately 2.4%. Sequencing was performed on PBMCs. The V gene is TRBV6-5, the J gene TRBJ1-5; the D gene is possibly TRBD1 (6 bases). The source is a man aged 25-45 years in good health and CMV-seronegative. The CDR3 DNA sequence: TGTGCCAGCAGTTCATGGGACATCAGTAGCAATCAGCCCCAGCATTTT. It is translated as CASSSWDISSNQPQHF.